This T cell receptor (beta chain) was recorded in a study of patients and donors after allogeneic stem cell transplantation. TCRdb re-called the RT-PCR reads with MiXCR, one entry per CDR3 protein. The data show tens of thousands of distinct CDR3 sequences, roughly a third seen once. Looked up from germline, CDR1 is SQVTM and CDR2 is ANQGSEA. V was clipped by 1 base and J by 5 bases, with 12 bases between them. This CDR3 comprises 14 residues. The clonotype was recovered from a human donor who was either an allogeneic HSCT recipient or a stem cell or donor lymphocyte infusion donor (not recorded which). It is not recorded whose cells these are; they may come from a transplant donor. Sequences were obtained from blood, either unsorted or a sorted T cell fraction (not recorded which). The chain carries TRBV29-1 and TRBJ2-1; perhaps TRBD2 as D (5 bases). The chain's CDR3 is CSVEGRLANNEQFF. The CDR3 DNA is TGCAGCGTTGAAGGGCGGTTAGCGAACAATGAGCAGTTCTTC.